This T cell receptor beta chain was obtained from a study of cytomegalovirus exposure and HLA in healthy donors. The study, taken as a whole, reports: An assumption of roughly uniform sequencing depth across donors underlay the presence/absence analyses.

The PCR ran on 60 Vbeta and 13 Jbeta primers. Produced via immunoSEQ multiplex PCR; TCRdb's table is partial and in-frame only. The sample records approximately 150,000 clones, 70% to 80% being singletons. Per the germline V gene, CDR1 is SGHRS and CDR2 is YFSETQ. Trimming took off 4 bases at V and 8 bases at J, with 16 bases between the two ends. The CDR3 has 14 residues. As to this clone: The antigen remains undetermined.

The chain uses TRBV5-1 and TRBJ2-1; no firm D call. The sequence was obtained from a woman aged 50 to 65 in good health and CMV-seronegative. Sequenced input: PBMCs. Written as DNA, the CDR3 is TGCGCCAGCAGCCCGATTCCGGGTACTGATGAGCAGTTCTTC. Its protein is CASSPIPGTDEQFF.